The next 26 T cell receptor beta chains were all read from a single sample in a study of T cell responses to AZD1222 COVID-19 vaccine. Sequencing used immunoSEQ multiplex PCR; TCRdb keeps in-frame clones, though not all of them. The repertoire holds tens of thousands of clones, approximately 92% seen once, with about 2.4% in the top ten. Here the sequenced sample was peripheral blood, taken 28 days after the second AZD1222 dose. All receptors come from an adult who received the AZD1222 COVID-19 vaccine.

The chain links TRBV6-1 to TRBJ2-7; 9 nucleotides agree with TRBD2. V gave up 2 bases and J gave up 2 bases; unmatched junction bases: 10. CDR1 is MNHNS, CDR2 SASEGT, per germline. The CDR3 consists of 17 residues. DNA for the CDR3: TGTGCCAGCAGTGAAAGGGCGGGAGGGCCCTTTCCCTACGAGCAGTACTTC. Translating gives CASSERAGGPFPYEQYF.

V and J are TRBV3-1 (or the pseudogene TRBV3-2) and TRBJ2-2; D unresolved. There are 13 residues in the CDR3. Germline assignment: CDR1 LGHDT and CDR2 YNNKEL (reference sequence). Between the trimmed V and J ends, which lost 0 bases and 6 bases, there was a span of 5 bases. CDR3 nucleotides: TGTGCCAGCAGCCAAGACCAGGCCGGGGAGCTGTTTTTT. Translated: CASSQDQAGELFF.

V is TRBV6-5 and J is TRBJ2-2, with 10 bases identical to TRBD2. Trimming removed 4 bases from V and 4 bases from J; junction bases left unmatched: 6. Germline loops: CDR1 MNHEY, CDR2 SVGAGI. CDR3 length: 16 amino acids. CDR3 DNA sequence: TGTGCCAGCAGTTTAGCGGGAGGTACAGGCACCGGGGAGCTGTTTTTT. Translated: CASSLAGGTGTGELFF.

This chain connects TRBV6-6 to TRBJ1-1; 9 positions agree with TRBD1. Germline CDR1 is MNHNY and CDR2 is SVGAGI (reference sequence). The CDR3 extends over 15 amino acids. V lost 10 bases and J lost 0; bases outside the gene matches: 9. CDR3 coding DNA: TGTGCCAACTCGGAGACAGGGGGTATGAACACTGAAGCTTTCTTT. Protein: CANSETGGMNTEAFF.

The chain combines TRBV2 with TRBJ1-6; TRBD1 agrees at 7 bases. CDR1 is SNHLY and CDR2 is FYNNEI in the germline V gene. V lost 4 bases and J lost 11; bases outside the gene matches: 8. The CDR3 is 14 residues long. CDR3 sequence reads: CASSATGEGAPLHF. The CDR3 coding sequence is TGTGCCAGCAGTGCCACAGGGGAGGGGGCACCCCTCCACTTT.

This sequence joins TRBV10-3 and TRBJ2-7; D may be TRBD1 or TRBD2 (5 bases each). The CDR3 has 16 residues. The V and J ends lost 3 bases and 1 base respectively, with 16 bases between them. The germline gives CDR1 ENHRY, CDR2 SYGVKD. In DNA form, the CDR3 reads TGTGCCATCAGTGATCTAGAGGCAGGGAGATCCTACGAGCAGTACTTC. Protein: CAISDLEAGRSYEQYF.

This rearrangement joins TRBV5-4 to TRBJ2-1; D tentatively reads TRBD1 or TRBD2 (5 bases each). The CDR3 loop spans 13 amino acids. V shed 4 bases and J shed 9 bases, with 14 bases lying between them. CDR1 is SGHNT and CDR2 is YYREEE in the germline V gene (reference sequence). The DNA for the CDR3 is TGTGCCAGCAGCCCAGGGACCCGCACTGAGCAGTTCTTC. It yields the protein CASSPGTRTEQFF.

This clone was seen only once. The CDR3 DNA sequence: TGTGCCAGCAGTCCCCGACAGGGAGTGGAGTATGGCTACACCTTC. This encodes CASSPRQGVEYGYTF. The chain links TRBV6-5 to TRBJ1-2; 7 bases align to TRBD1. The CDR3 loop spans 15 amino acids. Germline loops: CDR1 MNHEY, CDR2 SVGAGI. J was trimmed by 5 bases and V by 5 bases; bases with no gene match: 11.

The CDR3 loop is CAWSGGLTPSSYNSPLHF. The CDR3 bases are TGTGCCTGGAGTGGGGGGCTAACGCCAAGCTCCTATAATTCACCCCTCCACTTT. The chain has TRBV30 and TRBJ1-6, with a tentative D call TRBD1 (6 bases). Trimming stripped 1 base from V and 0 bases from J, with 16 bases between. Germline CDR1 and CDR2: GTSNPN and SVGIG (reference sequence). The CDR3 length is 18 residues.

The chain employs TRBV5-1 and TRBJ1-6; 11 bases are shared with TRBD1. The V segment lost 4 bases and the J segment 10 bases; nucleotides outside the gene matches: 10. This CDR3 comprises 16 residues. CDR1 is SGHRS, CDR2 YFSETQ, per germline. The CDR3 here is CASSLIPGQGGSPLHF. DNA of the CDR3: TGCGCCAGCAGCCTGATTCCGGGACAGGGGGGGTCACCCCTCCACTTT.

The chain joins TRBV12-5 to TRBJ2-7, with TRBD1 identical over 7 bases. Germline V gene sequence: CDR1 LGHNT, CDR2 FRNRAP. There are 13 residues in the CDR3. After removal of 6 bases from V and 2 bases from J, the junction contained 4 bases not matched to a gene. The CDR3 coding sequence is TGTGCTAGTGGGCCGGGACAGCCCTACGAGCAGTACTTC. This translates into CASGPGQPYEQYF.

The chain is built from TRBV29-1 and TRBJ2-3; D is ambiguous. Trimming removed 6 bases at V and 3 bases at J, with 10 bases between. CDR1 SQVTM and CDR2 ANQGSEA come from the germline V gene. The CDR3 contains 12 residues. CDR3 bases: TGCAGCGTGGAGACACAGACAGATACGCAGTATTTT. It yields the protein CSVETQTDTQYF.

This chain uses TRBV11-3 with TRBJ1-1; D remains ambiguous. The ends were cut back, 2 bases at V and 0 bases at J, with 4 bases in the middle. The germline V gene has CDR1 SGHNT and CDR2 YENEEA. The CDR3 is made up of 13 amino acids. CDR3 loop: CASSLYMNTEAFF. CDR3 DNA: TGTGCCAGCAGCTTATACATGAACACTGAAGCTTTCTTT.

The rearrangement links TRBV4-1 to TRBJ2-1, with D possibly TRBD1 on 6 matching bases. The CDR3 totals 11 residues. The V and J ends lost 4 bases and 10 bases respectively, with 8 bases between them. Looked up from germline, CDR1 is MGHRA and CDR2 is YSYEKL. CDR3 DNA: TGCGCCAGCAGCCTCGACAGGGAGCAGTTCTTC. This codes for CASSLDREQFF.

This clone showed up just once. This rearrangement joins TRBV11-3 to TRBJ1-1, with 7 bases aligning to TRBD1. The CDR3 is made up of 16 amino acids. CDR1 and CDR2 from the germline V gene are SGHNT and YENEEA. With V trimmed by 1 base and J by 4 bases, 9 bases remained unmatched. CDR3: CASSLGSRQGSTEAFF. The CDR3 DNA reads as TGTGCCAGCAGCTTAGGATCAAGACAGGGCTCCACTGAAGCTTTCTTT.

The chain carries TRBV7-6 and TRBJ1-6, with D possibly TRBD1 on 5 matching bases. V lost 5 bases and J lost 14, with 22 bases in between. Germline CDR1 SGHVS, CDR2 FNYEAQ. The CDR3 has 15 amino acids. The CDR3 DNA follows: TGTGCCAGCAGCCCAGACAGTGGGGTGCTTGTGGCCCTCCACTTT. It specifies CASSPDSGVLVALHF.

The rearrangement joins TRBV5-1 to TRBJ2-3, with 9 bases aligning to TRBD1. CDR3 size: 15 residues. The junction had 6 bases not matched to a gene; V was cut back by 4 bases and J by 3 bases. Germline-derived CDR1 and CDR2 are SGHRS and YFSETQ. This chain's CDR3 is CASSVRTGVTDTQYF. Written as DNA, the CDR3 is TGCGCCAGCAGCGTTCGGACAGGGGTTACAGATACGCAGTATTTT.

CDR3 nucleotide sequence: TGTGCCAGCAGGTTGACAGGGACCTACGAGCAGTACTTC. Protein sequence: CASRLTGTYEQYF. V gene TRBV27 combines with J gene TRBJ2-7, with 7 bases lining up with TRBD1. Germline V lookup: CDR1 MNHEY, CDR2 SMNVEV (reference sequence). The CDR3 is 13 residues long. The junction had 4 bases not matched to a gene; V was cut back by 6 bases and J by 2 bases.

The chain links TRBV30 to TRBJ1-1, with TRBD1 as a possible D gene (6 bases). Trimming shortened V by 2 bases and J by 5 bases, and 15 bases separated the two germline ends. The CDR3 is made up of 14 amino acids. Germline CDR1 reads GTSNPN; CDR2 reads SVGIG (reference sequence). DNA of the CDR3: TGTGCCTGGAGTCGGACAGAGGGGGTGACTGAAGCTTTCTTT. Protein sequence: CAWSRTEGVTEAFF.

The chain recombines TRBV4-1 with TRBJ1-1; D may be TRBD1 (6 bases). The CDR3 is 16 amino acids. V lost 2 bases to trimming and J lost 1 base, with 14 bases between them. Germline-derived CDR1 and CDR2 are MGHRA and YSYEKL. CDR3 sequence reads: CASSQPAGQPNTEAFF. The CDR3, as DNA: TGCGCCAGCAGCCAACCAGCGGGACAACCGAACACTGAAGCTTTCTTT.

This clone was picked up many times. The chain combines TRBV7-9 with TRBJ1-1; perhaps TRBD1 as D (6 bases). V gave up 1 base and J gave up 0 bases, with 15 bases separating them. The CDR3 totals 17 residues. The germline V gene has CDR1 SEHNR and CDR2 FQNEAQ (reference sequence). CDR3 sequence: CASSLGLAGALNTEAFF. The CDR3 DNA sequence: TGTGCCAGCAGCTTAGGCCTAGCGGGGGCTCTGAACACTGAAGCTTTCTTT.

V is TRBV4-3 and J is TRBJ1-2; D gene ambiguous. With 5 bases removed from V and 7 bases from J, the gap between germline ends came to 14 bases. This CDR3 has 13 residues. The germline gives CDR1 LGHNA, CDR2 YSLEER. Here the CDR3 reads CASSLKGGLGYTF. Here the CDR3 DNA reads TGCGCCAGCAGCTTAAAGGGTGGGCTTGGCTACACCTTC.

The chain is built from TRBV5-4 and TRBJ1-2; D is unresolved. Trimming shortened V by 2 bases and J by 0 bases, and 14 bases separated the two germline ends. The CDR3 has 16 residues. The germline V gene encodes CDR1 SGHNT and CDR2 YYREEE (reference sequence). The CDR3 DNA is TGTGCCAGCAGCTTCGACCTCGGACGATCTAACTATGGCTACACCTTC. Protein sequence: CASSFDLGRSNYGYTF.

The CDR3 is CASSSPRDEQYF. CDR3 DNA: TGTGCCAGCAGCTCCCCCAGGGACGAGCAGTACTTC. This rearrangement joins TRBV7-9 to TRBJ2-7, with a weak D call TRBD1 (5 bases). This CDR3 has 12 amino acids. Trimming stripped 4 bases from V and 5 bases from J, with 9 bases between. Germline V gene sequence: CDR1 SEHNR, CDR2 FQNEAQ (reference sequence).

The chain uses TRBV5-6 and TRBJ2-5; D is uncertain. CDR3 size: 13 residues. From germline, CDR1 is SGHDT and CDR2 YYEEEE. Trimming pared 1 base from V and 2 bases from J, leaving 6 bases between. CDR3 bases: TGTGCCAGCAGCTTGAAAGGGCAAGAGACCCAGTACTTC. Translated: CASSLKGQETQYF.

The gene calls are TRBV27 and TRBJ2-7; 10 nucleotides line up with TRBD2. The CDR3 runs to 14 residues. V lost 5 bases to trimming and J lost 7 bases; unmatched junction nucleotides: 8. From germline, CDR1 is MNHEY and CDR2 SMNVEV (reference sequence). The CDR3 DNA is TGTGCCAGCAGTCGAGCGGGAGGGCCGGGGGAGCAGTACTTC. As protein: CASSRAGGPGEQYF.